A single TCR beta chain is shown here with its context. Its antigen is currently unknown. The source of the sample is a study of somatic mutations in cytotoxic T cells in rheumatoid arthritis. Overall study context: Among the T-cell populations stained with V beta antibodies, some were separated by flow sorting at nearly 100% purity, including V beta1+ cells whose TCRB was sequenced.

Sequenced by immunoSEQ multiplex PCR; TCRdb stores in-frame clones only, minus some. The sample comprises around 16,000 clones, roughly 77% of which are singletons, and 10% to 15% rests with the top ten. The CDR3 loop spans 12 amino acids. Germline CDR1 and CDR2: SGHKS and YYEKEE (reference sequence). V shed 4 bases and J shed 2 bases, with 7 bases lying between them. Study-level points and caveats: Any difference in CD8+ T-cell clonality between patients who had rheumatoid arthritis and healthy controls who were age-matched was not statistically significant. Antigen targets of the expanded CD8+ clones remained unidentified.

Purity of the CD4+ and CD8+ cells, isolated by positive magnetic bead selection, was checked by flow cytometry. The sequence was collected from an adult with rheumatoid arthritis. The sample consisted of CD8+ T cells sorted from blood. This rearrangement joins TRBV5-5 to TRBJ2-7; D is unclear. The CDR3 nucleotides read TGTGCCAGCAGCCAGGATACCTACGAGCAGTACTTC. Its protein is CASSQDTYEQYF.